The present T cell receptor (beta chain) was sequenced within a study of OX40 agonist ivuxolimab in advanced cancers. About the study: A mean age of roughly 66 years, range about 20 to 79, was recorded, and approximately 85% were male. A history of anti-PD-1, anti-PD-L1 or anti-CTLA-4 therapy was acceptable, and roughly 40% had some.

Produced via immunoSEQ multiplex PCR; TCRdb's table is partial and in-frame only. Among roughly 38,000 clones, 74% were seen once, and the ten largest hold around 20%. Study outcomes and limitations: CD4+ and CD8+ blood T cells expanded clonally by week 6 at 0.1 to 3.0 mg/kg. The authors did not determine the antigen specificity of the expanded peripheral T cells.

CDR1 and CDR2 (germline): SGHVS, FNYEAQ. Losses at the gene ends were 5 bases for V and 5 bases for J; bases not matched to a gene: 7. The CDR3 totals 14 residues. Concerning this clone: Its antigen is not known.

The TCR comes from an adult with an advanced solid tumor such as melanoma, head and neck, liver or kidney cancer. V is TRBV7-6 and J is TRBJ2-5, with 8 bases identical to TRBD1. The input for sequencing was CD4+ or CD8+ T cells sorted from blood, taken in a trial of the OX40 agonist ivuxolimab. CDR3 coding DNA: TGTGCCAGCAGCGACAGGGGCGCGGGTGAGACCCAGTACTTC. Protein: CASSDRGAGETQYF.